This T cell receptor (beta chain) appears in the sequencing data of a study of molecular identifiers for immune sequencing clone quantification. Previously reported methods and listed TCR primers produced the bulk TCR libraries. TCRdb re-called the PCR reads with MiXCR, one entry per CDR3 protein. The sample carries some 680,000 distinct CDR3 sequences, about 25% recorded once. Sorted inputs of about 19,000 to 1,100,000 cells, with 10%, 30% or 50% RNA, yielded naive CD8 libraries. For this clonotype: The antigen is not known.

The V end lost 4 bases, the J end lost 8 bases, and 15 bases lay between the germline ends. The CDR3 has 15 amino acids. Germline V CDR1 and CDR2: SEHNR, FQNEAQ (reference sequence). Regarding the study as a whole: Sharing of a barcode by identical TCR molecules could cause highly expanded clone sizes to be underestimated.

The sequencing sample was made of naive CD8+ T cells from blood, with Jurkat cell RNA spiked in. As to subset: FACS-sorted CD8+CD4-CCR7+CD45RA+ naive T cells. The TCR originated in a human donor in good health. Some libraries in this study had Jurkat cell RNA spiked in. The gene calls are TRBV7-9 and TRBJ1-6; tentatively, D is TRBD1 (6 bases). The CDR3 DNA sequence: TGTGCCAGCAGCTCAGAGCGGCAGGGGCATTCACCCCTCCACTTT. It yields the protein CASSSERQGHSPLHF.